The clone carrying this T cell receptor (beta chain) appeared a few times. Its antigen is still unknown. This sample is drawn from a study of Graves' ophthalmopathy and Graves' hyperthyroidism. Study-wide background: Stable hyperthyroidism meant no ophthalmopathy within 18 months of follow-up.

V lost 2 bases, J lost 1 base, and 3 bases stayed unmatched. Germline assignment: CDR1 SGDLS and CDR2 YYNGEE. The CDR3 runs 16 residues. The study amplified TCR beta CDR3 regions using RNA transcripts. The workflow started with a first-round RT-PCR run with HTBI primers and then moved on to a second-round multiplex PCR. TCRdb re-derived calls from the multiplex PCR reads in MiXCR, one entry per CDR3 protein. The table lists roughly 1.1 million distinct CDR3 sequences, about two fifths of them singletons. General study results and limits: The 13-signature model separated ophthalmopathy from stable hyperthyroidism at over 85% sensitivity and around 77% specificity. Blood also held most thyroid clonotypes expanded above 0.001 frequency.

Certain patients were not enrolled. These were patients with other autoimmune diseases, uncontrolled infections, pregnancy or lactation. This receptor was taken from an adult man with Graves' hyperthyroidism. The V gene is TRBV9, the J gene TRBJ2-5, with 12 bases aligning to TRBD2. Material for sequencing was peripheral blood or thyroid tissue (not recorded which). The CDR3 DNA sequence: TGTGCCAGCAGCGTGACGACTAGCGGGGGCCAAGAGACCCAGTACTTC. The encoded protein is CASSVTTSGGQETQYF.